This T cell receptor (beta chain) was sequenced for a study of blood T cells in healthy people across ages. Findings of the study overall: As naive T cell percentage varied, TCR beta diversity correlated strongly with it. A roughly linear age-dependent decrease characterized TCR beta diversity per million T cells.

About this clonotype itself: The target antigen is unknown.

Samples each had at least 5 micrograms of total RNA extracted. Together with a sample-barcoded 5' primer, a J-beta primer mix was included in a second PCR lasting roughly 6 to 12 cycles. In TCRdb, the 5' RACE reads were re-called with MiXCR into one record per CDR3 protein. The table lists about 1,400,000 distinct CDR3 sequences, 40% to 50% of them singletons. Germline V gene data show CDR1 as MDHEN and CDR2 as SYDVKM. The CDR3 sequence is 16 residues long. V lost 3 bases, J lost 4 bases, and 10 bases stayed unmatched. Sequenced: blood. This receptor was obtained from a woman in her late teens or twenties in good health. The rearrangement uses TRBV28 and TRBJ1-1; 8 nucleotides line up with TRBD1. In DNA, the CDR3 is TGTGCCAGCAGTTTCCCGGACAGGGTCGGCGCCACTGAAGCTTTCTTT. It encodes CASSFPDRVGATEAFF.